This T cell receptor (beta chain) emerged from a study of blood T cell repertoires in COVID-19 (dated by TCRdb to the early 2020s). In the study overall: Collaborator samples came from the United States, Italy and Spain and covered acute and convalescent phases of COVID-19. The material from the prospective study consisted of cDNA or gDNA derived from T cells, B-cell-depleted T cells, or PBMCs. The dataset comprised deeply sampled blood TCRbeta repertoires from subjects exposed to, actively infected with, or recovered from COVID-19. The repertoires were made available in a free public database intended to serve as a resource for research on the immune response to SARS-CoV-2. The samples were drawn from two sources: the first 160 participants of the ongoing ImmuneRACE study, and over 1,000 subjects contributed by 6 global collaborators. Sample metadata almost always included a de-identified subject ID, COVID-19 status, age in years and sex. HLA class I and class II types, where available, came from metadata supplied by the sample provider rather than from assay-based typing. Study-wide findings and limitations: How much clinical and demographic metadata was included differed by source and by participant, and the metadata was provided uncurated.

Germline trimming amounts to 7 bases on V and 8 bases on J, with 8 as the count of junction bases outside the gene matches. The CDR3 covers 14 residues, taking in both the cysteine and the phenylalanine. Just the 42-base CDR3 DNA is kept, in frame starting at base 1. CDR1 and CDR2, per the germline V gene, are SGHDN and FVKESK. Whole blood was collected in K2EDTA tubes by collaborating institutions according to the institutions' own protocols. For TCRbeta analysis, collaborators shipped samples in one of three forms: frozen whole blood, isolated PBMCs, or DNA extracted from either of those sample types. With respect to this clone: It has no known antigen specificity. The record has no base qualities; no much larger clone is one base away.

The immunoSEQ Assay, a bias-controlled multiplex PCR, was used to amplify TCRbeta CDR3 regions from genomic DNA. For the original study's pipeline: Within the assay, amplification of reference gene primers was used to estimate how many nucleated cells each sample contained. To quantify the absolute abundance of each unique TCRbeta CDR3 rearrangement, sequence reads were collapsed and filtered. For each sample, productive Simpson clonality was calculated as the square root of Simpson's diversity index over productive rearrangements. TCRdb's version of the immuneACCESS table is confined to in-frame rearrangements and falls short of the full clone set. An unresolved V gene accounts for under half of the shortfall where checked; the remainder is of unknown origin. That table gives V, J and clone size, and the DNA gave D and trimming. This sample comprises roughly 160,000 clones, about 88% of them detected only once. 0.99% of the sample is held by the ten biggest clonotypes.

Sequencing used peripheral blood. The sequence joins TRBV14 to TRBJ2-1, with TRBD2 identical over 10 junction bases. This TCR was recovered from a man younger than 30 with acute or convalescent COVID-19. CDR3 loop: CASTMSGGAYEQFF. The DNA reads as follows: TGTGCCAGCACCATGAGCGGGGGGGCCTATGAGCAGTTCTTC.